Included here is one T cell receptor (beta chain) sequence, with context. CDR1 SGHVS and CDR2 FNYEAQ come from the germline V gene. Trimming removed 3 bases at V and 1 base at J, with 13 bases between. The CDR3 is 16 amino acids. Study processing details: Cell counts per sample came from amplifying reference gene primers. Sequencing used immunoSEQ multiplex PCR; TCRdb keeps in-frame clones, though not all of them. V, J and clone size are taken as reported in that table, and D and trimming were inferred from the DNA itself. The data show approximately 230,000 clones, with 86% seen just once and 2.2% held by the top ten. This sample stems from a study of blood T cell repertoires in COVID-19. Study summary: From T cells, B-cell-depleted T cells, or PBMCs came the material, which was cDNA or gDNA.

This TCR was recovered from a man aged 25-45 years who had recovered from COVID-19. Sequences were obtained from peripheral blood. The V and J genes are TRBV7-6 and TRBJ2-1; no clear D. The CDR3 is CASSLRQPMSYNEQFF. CDR3 DNA: TGTGCCAGCAGCTTGAGGCAGCCCATGTCCTACAATGAGCAGTTCTTC.